This TCR beta chain was sequenced for a study of post-analysis software for immune sequencing data. The study, taken as a whole, reports: For normalized Chao1 diversity, multiple sclerosis patients scored significantly lower than controls did. When patients were compared with controls, five TRBV segments were more frequent, TRBV5-6, TRBV5-1 and TRBV20-1 among them.

Details on this clonotype: Its antigen is unidentified.

Unique molecular identifiers were built into the TCR beta cDNA libraries. TCRdb fed the PCR reads into MiXCR, producing one record per CDR3 protein. The sample shows roughly 540,000 distinct CDR3 sequences, roughly 34% of them seen only once. The CDR3 loop spans 12 amino acids. The sequenced sample consisted of blood. This TCR came from a girl aged 2-17 years with multiple sclerosis. This chain connects TRBV12-3 or TRBV12-4 to TRBJ2-5; D is ambiguous. The J call may be wrong; the DNA end is better matched by TRBJ2-7. CDR3 sequence (DNA): TGTGCCAGCAGTTTCGCCCCCTACGAGCAGTACTTC. Its protein is CASSFAPYEQYF.